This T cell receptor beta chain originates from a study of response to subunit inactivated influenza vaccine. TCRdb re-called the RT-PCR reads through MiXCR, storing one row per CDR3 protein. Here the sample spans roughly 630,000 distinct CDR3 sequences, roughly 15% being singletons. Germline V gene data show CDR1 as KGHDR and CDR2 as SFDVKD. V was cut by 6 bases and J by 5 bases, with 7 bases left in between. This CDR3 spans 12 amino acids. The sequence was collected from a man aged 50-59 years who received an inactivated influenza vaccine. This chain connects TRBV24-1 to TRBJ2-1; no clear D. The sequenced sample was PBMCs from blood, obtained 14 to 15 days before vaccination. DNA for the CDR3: TGTGCCACCAGTCGGCCAGACAATGAGCAGTTCTTC. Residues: CATSRPDNEQFF.